The rows below give T cell receptor beta chains drawn from one sample of a study of T cells after yellow fever vaccination. From the 5' RACE reads, TCRdb called clonotypes with MiXCR, one entry per CDR3 protein. The sample records some 560,000 distinct CDR3 sequences, around a sixth being singletons. The sample consisted of PBMCs, taken around 5 days after the first yellow fever vaccination. The receptors here all came from a man younger than 35 who received the YFV17D yellow fever vaccine. The CDR3 runs from the conserved cysteine through the conserved F or W. D genes are given only for firm matches. Some rows mark clone size as missing; the rest say once, few, many or name a class of expanded clone.

v_gene	d_gene	abundance	len	j_gene	CDR3aa	CDR3nt
TRBV12-3/TRBV12-4	TRBD2	-	16	TRBJ2-3	CASTRSGTRGPDTQYF	TGTGCCAGCACTCGATCCGGGACTAGGGGCCCAGATACGCAGTATTTT
TRBV2	TRBD1	few	12	TRBJ1-2	CASRYLGQGNTF	TGTGCCAGCAGATACTTGGGACAGGGCAACACCTTC
TRBV12-3/TRBV12-4	-	-	13	TRBJ2-1	CASSLSGSNEQFF	TGTGCCAGCAGTTTATCCGGGAGTAATGAGCAGTTCTTC
TRBV6-2/TRBV6-3	-	few	16	TRBJ1-5	CASSYSRQGLDQPQHF	TGTGCCAGCAGTTACTCGAGGCAGGGGTTGGATCAGCCCCAGCATTTT
TRBV6-5	TRBD1	-	18	TRBJ2-7	CASSSPTGGSSNSYEQYF	TGTGCCAGCAGTTCGCCGACAGGGGGGTCCTCCAACTCCTACGAGCAGTACTTC
TRBV15	TRBD2	-	16	TRBJ2-3	CATSSPRWLAADTQYF	TGTGCCACCAGTTCTCCCCGTTGGCTAGCGGCAGATACGCAGTATTTT
TRBV5-1	-	-	15	TRBJ2-7	CASSLPPAGPYEQYF	TGCGCCAGCAGCTTGCCCCCCGCAGGGCCCTACGAGCAGTACTTC
TRBV20-1	-	-	12	TRBJ2-3	CSAGRLRDTQYF	TGCAGTGCTGGCCGCCTTCGGGATACGCAGTATTTT
TRBV12-3/TRBV12-4	-	-	12	TRBJ2-3	CASSSVCPTQYF	TGTGCCAGCAGTTCGGTTTGCCCTACGCAGTATTTT
TRBV6-2/TRBV6-3	-	few	15	TRBJ2-1	CASSSGAGAYNEQFF	TGTGCCAGCAGTTCGGGGGCGGGGGCCTACAATGAGCAGTTCTTC
TRBV7-9	TRBD2	-	17	TRBJ2-6	CASSSSGGTSGANVLTF	TGTGCCAGCAGCTCTAGCGGGGGGACCTCTGGGGCCAACGTCCTGACTTTC
TRBV6-5	TRBD1	-	15	TRBJ1-2	CASSYTGQGAYGYTF	TGTGCCAGCAGTTACACGGGACAGGGGGCTTATGGCTACACCTTC
TRBV12-3/TRBV12-4	TRBD1	many	14	TRBJ2-2	CASTWTGRPGELFF	TGTGCCAGCACCTGGACAGGGCGGCCCGGGGAGCTGTTTTTT
TRBV4-3	TRBD2	few	16	TRBJ2-3	CASSQGLAGNTDTQYF	TGCGCCAGCAGCCAGGGACTAGCGGGAAACACAGATACGCAGTATTTT
TRBV5-4	TRBD1	few	18	TRBJ1-4	CASSLNRDRGTANEKLFF	TGTGCCAGCAGCTTGAACCGGGACAGGGGGACGGCTAATGAAAAACTGTTTTTT
TRBV7-6	TRBD1	few	14	TRBJ2-1	CASSWDRGQNEQFF	TGTGCCAGCAGCTGGGACAGGGGGCAGAATGAGCAGTTCTTC
TRBV7-6	-	few	14	TRBJ1-2	CASSFHPANYGYTF	TGTGCCAGCAGCTTCCATCCAGCTAACTATGGCTACACCTTC
TRBV6-1	TRBD1	-	16	TRBJ2-3	CASSEAGQGAADTQYF	TGTGCCAGCAGTGAAGCGGGGCAGGGGGCAGCAGATACGCAGTATTTT
TRBV9	TRBD2	few	16	TRBJ2-5	CASSVAGTRALQTQYF	TGTGCCAGCAGCGTAGCCGGGACTAGGGCCCTGCAGACCCAGTACTTC
TRBV11-2	TRBD2	few	18	TRBJ2-1	CASSSVPGTSGGYNEQFF	TGTGCCAGCAGCTCTGTCCCCGGGACTAGCGGTGGTTACAATGAGCAGTTCTTC
TRBV27	-	-	13	TRBJ2-7	CATKLLSSYEQYF	TGTGCCACCAAACTATTGAGCTCCTACGAGCAGTACTTC
TRBV7-9	TRBD2	-	17	TRBJ2-1	CASSSGPSGSYKGEQFF	TGTGCCAGCAGCTCTGGGCCTAGCGGTTCCTATAAGGGTGAGCAGTTCTTC
TRBV7-6	TRBD2	few	21	TRBJ2-5	CASSPELPTSGGAGVQETQYF	TGTGCCAGCAGCCCAGAACTCCCGACTAGCGGGGGGGCCGGAGTTCAAGAGACCCAGTACTTC
TRBV27	-	once	14	TRBJ2-1	CASSLGETYNEQFF	TGTGCCAGCAGTTTGGGAGAGACTTACAATGAGCAGTTCTTC
TRBV4-1	TRBD1	few	16	TRBJ1-1	CASSQDPGQGALGAFF	TGCGCCAGCAGCCAAGACCCGGGACAGGGGGCCTTGGGAGCTTTCTTT
TRBV29-1	-	-	13	TRBJ2-3	CSVEIWGTDTQYF	TGCAGCGTTGAAATCTGGGGCACAGATACGCAGTATTTT
TRBV24-1	TRBD1	few	13	TRBJ1-2	CATSDFEGAGYTF	TGTGCCACCAGTGATTTCGAGGGGGCAGGCTACACCTTC
TRBV28	TRBD2	-	14	TRBJ2-2	CASSLLALTGELFF	TGTGCCAGCAGTCTACTAGCGCTCACCGGGGAGCTGTTTTTT
TRBV9	TRBD1	-	19	TRBJ2-1	CASSARPGDSQGSYNEQFF	TGTGCCAGCAGCGCACGACCCGGGGACAGTCAGGGCTCCTACAATGAGCAGTTCTTC
TRBV9	-	few	14	TRBJ2-1	CASSPFLSYNEQFF	TGTGCCAGCAGCCCCTTTCTCTCCTACAATGAGCAGTTCTTC
TRBV7-2	TRBD1	many	12	TRBJ2-1	CASSVRGNEQFF	TGTGCCAGCAGCGTCAGGGGGAATGAGCAGTTCTTC
TRBV30	TRBD2	-	16	TRBJ2-3	CAWSEGTSGGTDTQYF	TGTGCCTGGAGTGAAGGGACTAGCGGGGGCACAGATACGCAGTATTTT
TRBV4-1	-	once	15	TRBJ2-2	CASSHGTLNTGELFF	TGCGCCAGCAGCCACGGGACACTAAACACCGGGGAGCTGTTTTTT
TRBV27	-	-	15	TRBJ1-5	CASSTTVYSNQPQHF	TGTGCCAGCAGTACCACAGTCTATAGCAATCAGCCCCAGCATTTT
TRBV9	TRBD1	few	15	TRBJ1-1	CASSVTPAGGTEAFF	TGTGCCAGCAGCGTAACCCCCGCAGGGGGGACTGAAGCTTTCTTT
TRBV29-1	-	few	14	TRBJ2-2	CSVFGRPNTGELFF	TGCAGCGTTTTCGGACGTCCGAACACCGGGGAGCTGTTTTTT
TRBV19	-	few	13	TRBJ2-2	CASSIPGSGELFF	TGTGCCAGTAGTATCCCAGGGTCCGGGGAGCTGTTTTTT
TRBV6-1	-	-	15	TRBJ1-2	CASRDPPGNNYGYTF	TGTGCCAGCAGGGATCCCCCAGGGAACAACTATGGCTACACCTTC
TRBV6-1	TRBD1	-	16	TRBJ2-7	CASSTAGQGPSYEQYF	TGTGCCAGCAGCACCGCGGGACAGGGGCCCTCCTACGAGCAGTACTTC
TRBV3-1	-	-	14	TRBJ1-2	CASSQRGADYGYTF	TGTGCCAGCAGCCAACGAGGGGCTGATTATGGCTACACCTTC
TRBV5-1	-	-	18	TRBJ1-4	CASSLAPFRDATNEKLFF	TGCGCCAGCAGCTTAGCACCCTTCAGGGACGCAACTAATGAAAAACTGTTTTTT
TRBV20-1	-	-	14	TRBJ1-3	CSAKPGASGNTIYF	TGCAGTGCCAAACCCGGGGCCTCTGGAAACACCATATATTTT
TRBV7-9	-	once	14	TRBJ2-1	CASTNTPQGNEQFF	TGTGCCAGCACCAACACCCCTCAGGGGAATGAGCAGTTCTTC